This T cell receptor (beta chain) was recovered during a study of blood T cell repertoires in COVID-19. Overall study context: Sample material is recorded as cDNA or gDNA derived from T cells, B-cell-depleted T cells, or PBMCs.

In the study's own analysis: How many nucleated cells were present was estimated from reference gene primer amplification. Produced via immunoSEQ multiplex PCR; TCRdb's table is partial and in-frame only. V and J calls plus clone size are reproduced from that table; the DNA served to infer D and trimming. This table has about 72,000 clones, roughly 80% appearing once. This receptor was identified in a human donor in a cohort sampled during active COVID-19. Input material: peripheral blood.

The CDR3 region has the DNA TGCAGCGTTGCCCAGGGCCTTACCTACGAGCAGTACTTC. Translating it yields CSVAQGLTYEQYF. The chain is built from TRBV29-1 and TRBJ2-7, with a weak D call TRBD1 (5 bases). Germline V gives CDR1 SQVTM, CDR2 ANQGSEA. The V and J ends lost 4 bases and 2 bases respectively, with 12 bases between them. There are 13 residues in the CDR3.